This T cell receptor beta chain came from a study of OX40 agonist ivuxolimab in advanced cancers. The assay was immunoSEQ multiplex PCR, and TCRdb's table has in-frame clones only and misses some. The profile shows under 30,000 clones, around 90% of them singletons. Blood was sampled at baseline, cycle 4 day 1, and cycle 7 day 1. Regarding the study as a whole: CD4+ and CD8+ blood T cells expanded clonally by week 6 at 0.1 to 3.0 mg/kg.

About this clone itself: Its antigen is unknown.

The CDR3 extends over 15 amino acids. CDR1 and CDR2 (germline): SNHLY, FYNNEI. The V end was cut by 4 bases, the J end by 3 bases, with 16 bases between. The sequences come from CD4+ or CD8+ T cells sorted from blood, collected in a trial of the OX40 agonist ivuxolimab. This receptor was obtained from an adult with an advanced solid tumor such as melanoma, head and neck, liver or kidney cancer. The rearrangement links TRBV2 to TRBJ2-7; TRBD2 might be the D (5 bases). The DNA of the CDR3 is TGTGCCAGCAGTGCAGCGGCGATTACCTACTACGAGCAGTACTTC. Encoded protein: CASSAAAITYYEQYF.